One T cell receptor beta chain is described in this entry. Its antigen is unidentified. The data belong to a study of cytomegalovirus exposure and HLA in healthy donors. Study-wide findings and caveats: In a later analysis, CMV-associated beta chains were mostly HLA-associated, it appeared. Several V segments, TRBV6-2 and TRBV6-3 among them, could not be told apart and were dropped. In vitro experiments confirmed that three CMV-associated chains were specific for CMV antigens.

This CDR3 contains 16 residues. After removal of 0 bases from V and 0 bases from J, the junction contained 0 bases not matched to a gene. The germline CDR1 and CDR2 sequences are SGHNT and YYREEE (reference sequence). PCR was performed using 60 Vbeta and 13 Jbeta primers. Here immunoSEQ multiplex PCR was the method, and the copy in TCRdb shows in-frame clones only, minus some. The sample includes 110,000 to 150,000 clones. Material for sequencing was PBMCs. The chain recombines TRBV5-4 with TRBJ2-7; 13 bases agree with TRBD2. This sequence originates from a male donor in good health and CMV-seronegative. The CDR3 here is CASSLGTSGSSYEQYF. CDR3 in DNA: TGTGCCAGCAGCTTGGGGACTAGCGGGAGCTCCTACGAGCAGTACTTC. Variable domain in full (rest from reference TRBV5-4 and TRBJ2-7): ETGVTQSPTHLIKTRGQQVTLRCSSQSGHNTVSWYQQALGQGPQFIFQYYREEENGRGNFPPRFSGLQFPNYSSELNVNALELDDSALYLCASSLGTSGSSYEQYFGPGTRLTVT.